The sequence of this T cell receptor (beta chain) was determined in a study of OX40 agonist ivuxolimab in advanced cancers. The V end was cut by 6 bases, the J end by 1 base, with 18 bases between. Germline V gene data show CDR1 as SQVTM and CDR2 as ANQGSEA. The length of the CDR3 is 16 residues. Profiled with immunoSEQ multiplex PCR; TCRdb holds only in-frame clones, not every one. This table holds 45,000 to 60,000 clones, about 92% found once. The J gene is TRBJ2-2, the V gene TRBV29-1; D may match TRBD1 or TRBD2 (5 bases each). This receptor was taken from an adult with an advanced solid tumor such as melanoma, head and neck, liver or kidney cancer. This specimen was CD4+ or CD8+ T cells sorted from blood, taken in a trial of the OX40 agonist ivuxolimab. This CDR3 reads CSVMGPGTENTGELFF. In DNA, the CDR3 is TGCAGCGTGATGGGCCCCGGGACCGAGAACACCGGGGAGCTGTTTTTT.